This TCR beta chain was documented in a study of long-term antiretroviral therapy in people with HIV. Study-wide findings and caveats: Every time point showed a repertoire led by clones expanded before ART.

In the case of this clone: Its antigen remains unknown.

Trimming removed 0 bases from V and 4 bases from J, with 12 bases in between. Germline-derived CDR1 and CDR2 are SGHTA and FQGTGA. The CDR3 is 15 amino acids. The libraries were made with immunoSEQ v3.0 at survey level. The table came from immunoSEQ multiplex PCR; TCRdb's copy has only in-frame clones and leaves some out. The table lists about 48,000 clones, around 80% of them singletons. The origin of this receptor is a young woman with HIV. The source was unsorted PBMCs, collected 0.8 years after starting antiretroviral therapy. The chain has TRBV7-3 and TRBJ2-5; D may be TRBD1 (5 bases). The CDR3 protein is CASSLTSRAPETQYF. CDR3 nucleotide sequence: TGTGCCAGCAGCTTAACGTCCAGGGCCCCAGAGACCCAGTACTTC.